What follows are 9 T cell receptor beta chains derived from one specimen sequenced in a study of a mutant IDH1 vaccine in newly diagnosed glioma. These receptors lack a known antigen. Noted time point: week 5, during vaccination. With topical imiquimod, each dose of the vaccine consisted of 300 ug of mutant IDH1 20-mer peptide. Only in-frame clones appear in the TCRdb table, and some are missing; sequencing was by immunoSEQ multiplex PCR. The sample shows about 12,000 clones, roughly 84% of them seen only once. Sequenced here: PBMCs, sampled from a glioma patient whose treatment included an IDH1 peptide vaccine. The receptor set was obtained from a woman aged 40 to 50 with glioma. Some clones in this sample may be carry-over from other donors' samples.

The rearrangement uses TRBV30 and TRBJ1-5, with a possible D match to TRBD1 (5 bases). The CDR3 covers 14 residues. Trimming took 5 bases from V and 0 from J, leaving 11 bases between them. The germline CDR1 and CDR2 sequences are GTSNPN and SVGIG (reference sequence). Written as DNA, the CDR3 is TGTGCCTGGGCCGCCGGGACTAGCAATCAGCCCCAGCATTTT. It encodes CAWAAGTSNQPQHF.

This clone was counted once. The chain uses TRBV2 and TRBJ1-4, with D uncertain. The CDR3 covers 14 residues. Germline V gives CDR1 SNHLY, CDR2 FYNNEI. The ends were cut back, 7 bases at V and 0 bases at J, with 9 bases in the middle. The CDR3 sequence: CASKRVATNEKLFF. The CDR3 DNA follows: TGTGCCAGCAAACGAGTTGCAACTAATGAAAAACTGTTTTTT.

This clone was detected only once. The chain couples TRBV5-1 to TRBJ2-1; possible D gene TRBD1, 5 bases. The CDR3 covers 16 residues. The V gene lost 0 bases and the J gene lost 7 bases, with 17 bases spanning the gap. The germline V gene has CDR1 SGHRS and CDR2 YFSETQ. The DNA for the CDR3 is TGCGCCAGCAGCTTGGCTCCGGGCGCAAAGGGGAATGAGCAGTTCTTC. Amino acids: CASSLAPGAKGNEQFF.

The CDR3, as DNA: TGTGCCAGCAGCTTAGGTGGGGGGACTAGCGGGAGGTCCTACAATGAGCAGTTCTTC. Translated: CASSLGGGTSGRSYNEQFF. J is TRBJ2-1 and V is TRBV11-3, with 15 bases lining up with TRBD2. This CDR3 has 19 residues. V lost 1 base and J lost 1; bases outside the gene matches: 5. The germline V gene encodes CDR1 SGHNT and CDR2 YENEEA.

The rearrangement uses TRBV27 and TRBJ2-7; 8 positions match TRBD2. Per germline, CDR1 MNHEY and CDR2 SMNVEV (reference sequence). The junction had 8 bases not matched to a gene; V was cut back by 2 bases and J by 5 bases. The CDR3 runs 15 residues. The CDR3 reads CASSLRSGSTHEQYF. CDR3 DNA: TGTGCCAGCAGTTTAAGGAGCGGGAGTACTCACGAGCAGTACTTC.

V gene TRBV7-9 combines with J gene TRBJ2-7; 10 positions match TRBD1. The V segment lost 6 bases and the J segment 7 bases; nucleotides outside the gene matches: 15. Germline CDR1 is SEHNR and CDR2 is FQNEAQ (reference sequence). The CDR3 covers 16 residues. CDR3 sequence (DNA): TGTGCCAGCAGTCGTACCCCGGGACAGGGGATAGGGGAGCAGTACTTC. Translated, it gives CASSRTPGQGIGEQYF.

This clone was found a few times. This rearrangement joins TRBV25-1 to TRBJ2-7, with 7 bases fitting TRBD2. The germline CDR1 and CDR2 sequences are MGHDK and SYGVNS. This CDR3 has 16 amino acids. J lost 6 bases, V lost 4 bases, and 15 bases had no gene match. CDR3 sequence: CASSATHHGLGGEQYF. DNA of the CDR3: TGTGCCAGCAGTGCAACCCATCACGGACTAGGCGGCGAGCAGTACTTC.

The V gene is TRBV15, the J gene TRBJ1-5, with TRBD1 identical over 7 bases. From germline, CDR1 is LNHNV and CDR2 YYDKDF (reference sequence). The CDR3 length is 16 residues. Germline trimming cut 1 base from V and 4 bases from J; bases unmatched to any gene: 7. In DNA form, the CDR3 reads TGTGCCACCAGCAGAGCTGGGGACAGACCTAATCAGCCCCAGCATTTT. Amino acid sequence: CATSRAGDRPNQPQHF. Filled out from reference TRBV15 and TRBJ1-5, the complete variable domain reads DAMVIQNPRYQVTQFGKPVTLSCSQTLNHNVMYWYQQKSSQAPKLLFHYYDKDFNNEADTPDNFQSRRPNTSFCFLDIRSPGLGDTAMYLCATSRAGDRPNQPQHFGDGTRLSIL.

The genes are TRBV27 and TRBJ1-1, with D possibly matching TRBD1 (6 bases). CDR1 and CDR2 (germline): MNHEY, SMNVEV (reference sequence). CDR3 length: 13 amino acids. The ends were cut back, 6 bases at V and 3 bases at J, with 11 bases in the middle. CDR3 coding DNA: TGTGCCAGCAGCCAGGGGTACTACACTGAAGCTTTCTTT. Protein sequence: CASSQGYYTEAFF.